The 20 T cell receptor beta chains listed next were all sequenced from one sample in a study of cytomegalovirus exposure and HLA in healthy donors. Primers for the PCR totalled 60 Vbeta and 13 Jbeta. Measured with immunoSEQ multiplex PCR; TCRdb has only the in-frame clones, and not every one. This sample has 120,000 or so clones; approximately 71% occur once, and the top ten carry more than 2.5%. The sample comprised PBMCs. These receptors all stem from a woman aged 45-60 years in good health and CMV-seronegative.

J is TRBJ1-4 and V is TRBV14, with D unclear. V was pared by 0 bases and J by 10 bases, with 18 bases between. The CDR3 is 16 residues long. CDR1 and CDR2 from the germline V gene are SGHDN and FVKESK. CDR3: CASSQDMLLAGGKLFF. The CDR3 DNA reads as TGTGCCAGCAGCCAAGATATGCTTTTGGCTGGAGGAAAACTGTTTTTT.

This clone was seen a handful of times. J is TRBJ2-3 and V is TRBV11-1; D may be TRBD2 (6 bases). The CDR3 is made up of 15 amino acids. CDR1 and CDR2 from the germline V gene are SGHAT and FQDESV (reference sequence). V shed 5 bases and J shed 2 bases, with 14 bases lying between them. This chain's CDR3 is CASSPEGKNTDTQYF. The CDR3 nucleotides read TGTGCCAGCAGCCCGGAGGGGAAGAACACAGATACGCAGTATTTT. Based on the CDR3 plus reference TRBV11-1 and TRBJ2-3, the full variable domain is EAEVAQSPRYKITEKSQAVAFWCDPISGHATLYWYRQILGQGPELLVQFQDESVVDDSQLPKDRFSAERLKGVDSTLKIQPAELGDSAMYLCASSPEGKNTDTQYFGPGTRLTVL.

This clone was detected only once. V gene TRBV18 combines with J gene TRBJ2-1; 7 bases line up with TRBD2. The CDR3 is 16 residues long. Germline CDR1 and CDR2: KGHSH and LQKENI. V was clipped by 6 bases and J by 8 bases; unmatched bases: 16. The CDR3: CASSATAGEIGDEQFF. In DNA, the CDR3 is TGTGCCAGCTCGGCTACTGCGGGAGAAATTGGCGATGAGCAGTTCTTC.

CDR3 in amino acids: CASSDGTSGRARGETQYF. The CDR3 DNA sequence: TGTGCCAGCAGCGATGGGACTAGCGGGAGGGCCAGGGGAGAGACCCAGTACTTC. The V call is TRBV5-8, the J call TRBJ2-5, with 16 bases lining up with TRBD2. Germline CDR1 is SGHTS and CDR2 is YDEGEE. This CDR3 region has 18 residues. J gave up 4 bases and V 4 bases, and 10 bases lay outside the gene matches.

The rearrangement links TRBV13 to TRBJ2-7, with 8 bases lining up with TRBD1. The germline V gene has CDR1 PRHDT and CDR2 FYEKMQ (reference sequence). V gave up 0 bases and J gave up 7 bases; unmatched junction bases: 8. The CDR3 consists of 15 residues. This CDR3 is CASSLGTDRGGEQYF. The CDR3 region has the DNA TGTGCCAGCAGCTTAGGAACCGACAGGGGAGGAGAGCAGTACTTC.

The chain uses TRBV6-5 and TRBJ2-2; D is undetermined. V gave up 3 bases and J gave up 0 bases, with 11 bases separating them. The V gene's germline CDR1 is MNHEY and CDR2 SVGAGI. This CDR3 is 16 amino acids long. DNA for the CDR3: TGTGCCAGCAGTTATCGCGGAGCCCCGAACACCGGGGAGCTGTTTTTT. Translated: CASSYRGAPNTGELFF.

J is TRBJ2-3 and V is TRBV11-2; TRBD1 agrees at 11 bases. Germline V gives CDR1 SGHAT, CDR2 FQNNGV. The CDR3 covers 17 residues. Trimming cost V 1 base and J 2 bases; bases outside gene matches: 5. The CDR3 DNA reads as TGTGCCAGCAGCTTAGTGTTTGGACAGGGGGCCACAGATACGCAGTATTTT. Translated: CASSLVFGQGATDTQYF.

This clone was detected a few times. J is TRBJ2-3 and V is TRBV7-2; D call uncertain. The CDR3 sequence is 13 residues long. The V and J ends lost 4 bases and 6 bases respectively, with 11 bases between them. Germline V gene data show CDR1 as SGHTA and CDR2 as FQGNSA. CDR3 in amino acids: CASSSYVSDTQYF. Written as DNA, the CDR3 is TGTGCCAGCAGCTCCTACGTCTCGGATACGCAGTATTTT.

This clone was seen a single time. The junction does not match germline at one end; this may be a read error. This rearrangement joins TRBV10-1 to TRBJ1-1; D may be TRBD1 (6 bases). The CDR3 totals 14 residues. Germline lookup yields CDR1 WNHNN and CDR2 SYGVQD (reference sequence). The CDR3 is CASSEQSRGLKASF. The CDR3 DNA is TGCGCCAGCAGTGAGCAATCCAGGGGATTAAAAGCTTCCTTT.

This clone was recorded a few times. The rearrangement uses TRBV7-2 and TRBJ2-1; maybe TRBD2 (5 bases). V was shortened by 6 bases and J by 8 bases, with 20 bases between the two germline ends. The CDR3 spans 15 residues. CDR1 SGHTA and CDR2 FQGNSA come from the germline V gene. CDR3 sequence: CASRFGLNVGYEQFF. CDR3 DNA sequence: TGTGCCAGCAGATTCGGACTCAACGTCGGGTATGAGCAGTTCTTC. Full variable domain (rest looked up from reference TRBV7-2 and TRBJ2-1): GAGVSQSPSNKVTEKGKDVELRCDPISGHTALYWYRQSLGQGLEFLIYFQGNSAPDKSGLPSDRFSAERTGGSVSTLTIQRTQQEDSAVYLCASRFGLNVGYEQFFGPGTRLTVL.

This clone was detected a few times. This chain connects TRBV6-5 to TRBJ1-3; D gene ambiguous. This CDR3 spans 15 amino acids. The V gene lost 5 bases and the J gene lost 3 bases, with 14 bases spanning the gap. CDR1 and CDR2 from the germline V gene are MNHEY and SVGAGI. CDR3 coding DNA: TGTGCCAGCAGTCCCCCGGGTTCTCGTGGAAACACCATATATTTT. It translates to CASSPPGSRGNTIYF.

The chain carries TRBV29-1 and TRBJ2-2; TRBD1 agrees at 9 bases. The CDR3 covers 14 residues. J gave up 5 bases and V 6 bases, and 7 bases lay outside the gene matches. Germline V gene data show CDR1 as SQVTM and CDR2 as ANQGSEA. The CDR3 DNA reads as TGCAGCGTAGAAACTGGACAGGGGACCGGGGAGCTGTTTTTT. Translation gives CSVETGQGTGELFF.

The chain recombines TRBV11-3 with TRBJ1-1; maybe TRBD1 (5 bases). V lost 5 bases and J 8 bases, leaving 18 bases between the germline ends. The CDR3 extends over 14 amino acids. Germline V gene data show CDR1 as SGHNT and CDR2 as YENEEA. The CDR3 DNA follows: TGTGCCAGCAGCCCGCGAGCGGGCACAGGCGAAGCTTTCTTT. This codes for CASSPRAGTGEAFF.

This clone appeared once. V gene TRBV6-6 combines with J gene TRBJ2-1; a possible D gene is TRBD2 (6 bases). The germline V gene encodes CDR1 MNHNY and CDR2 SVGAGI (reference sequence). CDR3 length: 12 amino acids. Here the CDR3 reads CTGGRVEGEQFF. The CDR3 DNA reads TGTACTGGAGGCAGGGTGGAGGGTGAGCAGTTCTTC.

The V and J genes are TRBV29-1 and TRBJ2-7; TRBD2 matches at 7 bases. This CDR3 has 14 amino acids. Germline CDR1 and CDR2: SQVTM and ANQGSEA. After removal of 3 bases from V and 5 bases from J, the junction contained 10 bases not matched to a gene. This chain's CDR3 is CSVDPAGEVHEQYF. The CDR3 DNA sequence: TGCAGCGTTGATCCTGCGGGAGAGGTCCACGAGCAGTACTTC.

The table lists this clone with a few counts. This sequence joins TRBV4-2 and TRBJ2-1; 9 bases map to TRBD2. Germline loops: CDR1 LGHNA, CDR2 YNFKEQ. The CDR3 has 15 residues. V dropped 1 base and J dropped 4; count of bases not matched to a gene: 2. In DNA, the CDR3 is TGTGCCAGCAGCCAAGGCGGGGGGGCATACAATGAGCAGTTCTTC. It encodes CASSQGGGAYNEQFF.

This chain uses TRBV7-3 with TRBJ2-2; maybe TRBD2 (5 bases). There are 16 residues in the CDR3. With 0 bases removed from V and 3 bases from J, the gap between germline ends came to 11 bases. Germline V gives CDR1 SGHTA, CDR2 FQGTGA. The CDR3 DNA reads TGTGCCAGCAGCTTAACCCGTGAACTAGACACCGGGGAGCTGTTTTTT. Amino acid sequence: CASSLTRELDTGELFF. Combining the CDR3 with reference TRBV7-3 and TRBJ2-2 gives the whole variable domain GAGVSQTPSNKVTEKGKYVELRCDPISGHTALYWYRQSLGQGPEFLIYFQGTGAADDSGLPNDRFFAVRPEGSVSTLKIQRTERGDSAVYLCASSLTRELDTGELFFGEGSRLTVL.

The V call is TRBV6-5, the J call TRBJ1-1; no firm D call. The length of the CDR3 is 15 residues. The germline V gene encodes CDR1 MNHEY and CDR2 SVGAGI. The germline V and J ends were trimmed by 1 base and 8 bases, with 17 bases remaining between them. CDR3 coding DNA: TGTGCCAGCAGTTACTTTGCAGACTTCGGCGTGGAAGCTTTCTTT. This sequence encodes CASSYFADFGVEAFF.

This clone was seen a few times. The CDR3 bases are TGTGCCAGCAGCGGCCGCGGGAGAAGGACAGATACGCAGTATTTT. Translation: CASSGRGRRTDTQYF. This chain links TRBV13 with TRBJ2-3; 7 bases match TRBD2. Germline CDR1 PRHDT, CDR2 FYEKMQ (reference sequence). The CDR3 is 15 amino acids. Losses at the gene ends were 5 bases for V and 3 bases for J; bases not matched to a gene: 8.

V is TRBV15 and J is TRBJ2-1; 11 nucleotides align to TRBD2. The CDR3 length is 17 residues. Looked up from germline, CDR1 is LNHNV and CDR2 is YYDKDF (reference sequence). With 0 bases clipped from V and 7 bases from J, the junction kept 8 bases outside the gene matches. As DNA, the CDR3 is TGTGCCACCAGCAGAGAACCGCTAGCGGGGGGTGGTAATGAGCAGTTCTTC. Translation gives CATSREPLAGGGNEQFF.